This T cell receptor beta chain was captured by sequencing in a study of blood T cells in healthy people across ages. A second PCR, run for roughly 6 to 11 cycles, used a sample-barcoded 5' primer plus a J-beta primer mix. TCRdb reanalysed the 5' RACE reads using MiXCR and keeps one entry per CDR3 protein. The top ten hold less than 2.5% of the sample, which has about 1.8 million distinct CDR3 sequences, just under 50% seen once. Study-wide findings and caveats: Diversity was estimated from one million T cells, and these estimates were considered underestimates.

Concerning this clonotype: As yet, its antigen is unknown.

The germline gives CDR1 SQVTM, CDR2 ANQGSEA. The CDR3 runs to 15 residues. With 6 bases clipped from V and 1 base from J, the junction kept 11 bases outside the gene matches. Specimen: blood. The source is a middle-aged woman in good health. The V gene is TRBV29-1, the J gene TRBJ1-2; 7 bases match TRBD1. In DNA, the CDR3 is TGCAGCGTGGCGACAGGGCAAGGCTTTAACTATGGCTACACCTTC. As protein: CSVATGQGFNYGYTF.